This T cell receptor beta chain derives from a study of T cell repertoires in cytomegalovirus infection. Whole-study results and caveats: Cumulative public TCR beta family frequency identified CMV carriers with the relevant HLA.

This clonotype has ten or more counts. Its target is unknown. TCRdb reanalysed the reads using MiXCR and keeps one entry per CDR3 protein. In the table there are approximately 200,000 distinct CDR3 sequences, 22% of which are singletons. Per the germline V gene, CDR1 is SEHNR and CDR2 is FQNEAQ (reference sequence). CDR3 length equals 14 residues. The V gene lost 8 bases and the J gene lost 0 bases, with 14 bases spanning the gap. The sequence was obtained from a human donor in good health (CMV status not recorded). Some clones in this sample may be carry-over from other donors' samples. The rearrangement joins TRBV7-9 to TRBJ2-7; D gene uncertain. The sample was CD8+ T cells from PBMCs. CDR3 DNA sequence: TGTGCCAGCGGCGGTTGGGCAGACTCCTACGAGCAGTACTTC. It is translated as CASGGWADSYEQYF.